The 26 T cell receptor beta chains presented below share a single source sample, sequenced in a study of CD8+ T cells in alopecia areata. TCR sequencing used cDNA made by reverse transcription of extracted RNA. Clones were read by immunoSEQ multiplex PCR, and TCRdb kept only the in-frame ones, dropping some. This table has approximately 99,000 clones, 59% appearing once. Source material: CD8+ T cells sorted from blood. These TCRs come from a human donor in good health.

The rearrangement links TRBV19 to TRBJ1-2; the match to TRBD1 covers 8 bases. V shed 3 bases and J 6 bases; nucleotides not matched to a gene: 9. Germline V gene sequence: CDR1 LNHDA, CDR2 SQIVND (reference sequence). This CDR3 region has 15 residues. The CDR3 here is CASSISPGQENGYTF. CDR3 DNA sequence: TGTGCCAGTAGTATTAGTCCGGGACAGGAGAATGGCTACACCTTC.

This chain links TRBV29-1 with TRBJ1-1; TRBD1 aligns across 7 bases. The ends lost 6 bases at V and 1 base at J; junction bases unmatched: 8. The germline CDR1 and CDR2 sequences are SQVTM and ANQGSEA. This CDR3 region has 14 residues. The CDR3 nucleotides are TGCAGCGTGATACAGGGGTACGGGAACACTGAAGCTTTCTTT. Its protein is CSVIQGYGNTEAFF.

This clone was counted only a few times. This CDR3 reads CASSQDPMAGIYGYTF. DNA of the CDR3: TGCGCCAGCAGCCAAGATCCGATGGCAGGCATCTATGGCTACACCTTC. This chain connects TRBV4-1 to TRBJ1-2; D gene unclear. The CDR3 is 16 residues long. CDR1 is MGHRA, CDR2 YSYEKL, per germline. Trimming stripped 0 bases from V and 4 bases from J, with 15 bases between.

CDR3: CASSQEGGKAYEQYF. For the CDR3, the DNA is TGCGCCAGCAGCCAAGAAGGGGGTAAGGCCTACGAGCAGTACTTC. The J gene is TRBJ2-7, the V gene TRBV4-1; perhaps TRBD1 as D (6 bases). Per the germline V gene, CDR1 is MGHRA and CDR2 is YSYEKL. The CDR3 is 15 residues long. The V end was cut by 0 bases, the J end by 2 bases, with 11 bases between.

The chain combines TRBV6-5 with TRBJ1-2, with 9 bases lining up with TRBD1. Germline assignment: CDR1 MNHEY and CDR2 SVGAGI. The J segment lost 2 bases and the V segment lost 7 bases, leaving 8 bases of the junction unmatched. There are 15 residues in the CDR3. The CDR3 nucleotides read TGTGCCAGCAATCCTAGGGACAGGGTAAACTATGGCTACACCTTC. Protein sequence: CASNPRDRVNYGYTF.

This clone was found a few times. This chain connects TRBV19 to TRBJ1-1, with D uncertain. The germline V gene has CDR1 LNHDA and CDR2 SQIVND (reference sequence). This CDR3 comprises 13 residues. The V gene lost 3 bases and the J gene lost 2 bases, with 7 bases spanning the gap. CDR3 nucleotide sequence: TGTGCCAGTAGTATGAGCCCTAACACTGAAGCTTTCTTT. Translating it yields CASSMSPNTEAFF.

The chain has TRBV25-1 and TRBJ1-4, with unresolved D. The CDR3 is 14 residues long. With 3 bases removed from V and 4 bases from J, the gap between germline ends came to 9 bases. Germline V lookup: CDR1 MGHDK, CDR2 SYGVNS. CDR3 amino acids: CASSDPGLNEKLFF. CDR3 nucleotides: TGTGCCAGCAGTGATCCAGGTCTTAATGAAAAACTGTTTTTT.

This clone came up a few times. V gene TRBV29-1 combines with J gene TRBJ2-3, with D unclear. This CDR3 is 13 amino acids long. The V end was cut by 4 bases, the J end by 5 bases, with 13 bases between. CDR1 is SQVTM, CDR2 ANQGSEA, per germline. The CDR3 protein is CSVVWGSGDTQYF. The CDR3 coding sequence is TGCAGCGTTGTTTGGGGTAGTGGAGATACGCAGTATTTT.

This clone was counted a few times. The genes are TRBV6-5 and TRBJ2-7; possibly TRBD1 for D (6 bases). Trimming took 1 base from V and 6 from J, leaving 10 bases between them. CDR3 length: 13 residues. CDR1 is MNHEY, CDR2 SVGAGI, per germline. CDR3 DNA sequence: TGTGCCAGCAGTTACTTCACAGGGTTCGAGCAGTACTTC. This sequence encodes CASSYFTGFEQYF.

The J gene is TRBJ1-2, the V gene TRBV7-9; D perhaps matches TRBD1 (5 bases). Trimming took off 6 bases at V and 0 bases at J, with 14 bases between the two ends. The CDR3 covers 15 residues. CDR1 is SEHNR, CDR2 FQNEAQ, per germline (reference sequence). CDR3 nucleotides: TGTGCCAGCAGACGACAGCCCGACACTAACTATGGCTACACCTTC. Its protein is CASRRQPDTNYGYTF.

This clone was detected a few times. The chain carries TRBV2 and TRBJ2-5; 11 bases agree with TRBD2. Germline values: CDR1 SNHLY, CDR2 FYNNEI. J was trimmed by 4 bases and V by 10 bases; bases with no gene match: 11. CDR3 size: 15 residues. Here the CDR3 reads CAILLAGDLGETQYF. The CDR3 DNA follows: TGTGCCATCTTACTAGCGGGGGACCTGGGAGAGACCCAGTACTTC.

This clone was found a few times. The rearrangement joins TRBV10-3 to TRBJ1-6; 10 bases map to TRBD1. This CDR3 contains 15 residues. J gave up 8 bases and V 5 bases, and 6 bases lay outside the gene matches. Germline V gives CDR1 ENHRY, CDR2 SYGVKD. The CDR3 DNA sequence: TGTGCCATCAGTCGGACAGGGGGATCGCATTCACCCCTCCACTTT. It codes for CAISRTGGSHSPLHF.

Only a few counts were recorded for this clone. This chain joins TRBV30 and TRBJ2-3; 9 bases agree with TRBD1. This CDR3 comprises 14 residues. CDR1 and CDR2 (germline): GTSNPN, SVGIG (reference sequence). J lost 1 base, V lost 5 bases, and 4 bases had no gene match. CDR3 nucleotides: TGTGCCTGGGGGACAGGGATCGGCACAGATACGCAGTATTTT. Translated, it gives CAWGTGIGTDTQYF.

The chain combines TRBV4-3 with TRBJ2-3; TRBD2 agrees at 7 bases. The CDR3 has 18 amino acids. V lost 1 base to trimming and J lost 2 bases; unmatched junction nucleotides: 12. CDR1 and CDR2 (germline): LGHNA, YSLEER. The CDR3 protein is CASSQVFVTERDTDTQYF. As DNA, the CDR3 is TGCGCCAGCAGCCAAGTTTTCGTAACGGAGCGGGACACAGATACGCAGTATTTT.

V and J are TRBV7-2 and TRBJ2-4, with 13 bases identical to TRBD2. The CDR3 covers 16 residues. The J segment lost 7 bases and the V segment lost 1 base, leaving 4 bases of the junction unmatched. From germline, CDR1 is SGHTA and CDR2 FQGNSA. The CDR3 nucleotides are TGTGCCAGCAGCTTAGGGACTAGCGGGGGCGAGAACATTCAGTACTTC. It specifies CASSLGTSGGENIQYF.

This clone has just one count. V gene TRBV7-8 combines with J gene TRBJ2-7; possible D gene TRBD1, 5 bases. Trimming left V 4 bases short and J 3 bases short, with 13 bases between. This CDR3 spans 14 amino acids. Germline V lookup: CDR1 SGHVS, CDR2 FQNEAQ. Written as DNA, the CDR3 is TGTGCCAGCAGCTCACGAAGGGGTTTCTACGAGCAGTACTTC. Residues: CASSSRRGFYEQYF.

CDR3 loop: CAWDEGQENYGYTF. The CDR3 nucleotides read TGTGCCTGGGATGAGGGACAGGAGAACTATGGCTACACCTTC. This chain links TRBV30 with TRBJ1-2; 8 bases align to TRBD1. The germline V gene encodes CDR1 GTSNPN and CDR2 SVGIG (reference sequence). Trimming took 5 bases from V and 2 from J; bases not matched to a gene: 7. This CDR3 comprises 14 residues.

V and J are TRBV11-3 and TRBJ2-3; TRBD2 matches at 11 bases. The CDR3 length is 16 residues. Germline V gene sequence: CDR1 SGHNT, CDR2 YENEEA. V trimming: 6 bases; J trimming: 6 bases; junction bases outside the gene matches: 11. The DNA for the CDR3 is TGTGCCAGCAGTGATACCCTGACTAGCGGGGCGGATACGCAGTATTTT. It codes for CASSDTLTSGADTQYF. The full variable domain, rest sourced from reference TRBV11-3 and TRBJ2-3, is EAGVVQSPRYKIIEKKQPVAFWCNPISGHNTLYWYLQNLGQGPELLIRYENEEAVDDSQLPKDRFSAERLKGVDSTLKIQPAELGDSAVYLCASSDTLTSGADTQYFGPGTRLTVL.

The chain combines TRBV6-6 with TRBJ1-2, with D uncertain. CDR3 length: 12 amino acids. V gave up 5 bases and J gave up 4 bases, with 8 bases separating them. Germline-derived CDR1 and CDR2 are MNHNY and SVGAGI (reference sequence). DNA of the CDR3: TGTGCCAGCAGTGACGGGGTCTATGGCTACACCTTC. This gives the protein CASSDGVYGYTF.

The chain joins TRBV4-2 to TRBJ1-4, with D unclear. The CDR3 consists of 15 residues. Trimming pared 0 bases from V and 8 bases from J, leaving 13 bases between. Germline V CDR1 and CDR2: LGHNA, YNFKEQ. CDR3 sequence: CASSQDDGPGEKLFF. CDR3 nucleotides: TGTGCCAGCAGCCAAGATGATGGGCCTGGGGAAAAACTGTTTTTT.

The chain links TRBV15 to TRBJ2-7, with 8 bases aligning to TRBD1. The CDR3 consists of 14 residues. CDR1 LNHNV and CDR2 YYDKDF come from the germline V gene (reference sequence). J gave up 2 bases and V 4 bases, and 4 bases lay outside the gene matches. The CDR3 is CATSTPGQAYEQYF. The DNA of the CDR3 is TGTGCCACCAGCACACCGGGACAGGCCTACGAGCAGTACTTC.

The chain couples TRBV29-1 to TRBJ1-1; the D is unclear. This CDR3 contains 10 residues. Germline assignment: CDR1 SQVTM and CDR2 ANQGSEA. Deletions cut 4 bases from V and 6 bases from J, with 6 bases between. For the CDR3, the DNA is TGCAGCGTTGGGAGGTCTGAAGCTTTCTTT. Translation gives CSVGRSEAFF.

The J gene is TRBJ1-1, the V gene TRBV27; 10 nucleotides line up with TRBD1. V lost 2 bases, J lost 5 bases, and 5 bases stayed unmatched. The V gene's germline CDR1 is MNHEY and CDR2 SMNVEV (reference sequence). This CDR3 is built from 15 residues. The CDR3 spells CASSLRTGGVTEAFF. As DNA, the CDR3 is TGTGCCAGCAGTTTAAGGACAGGGGGGGTTACTGAAGCTTTCTTT.

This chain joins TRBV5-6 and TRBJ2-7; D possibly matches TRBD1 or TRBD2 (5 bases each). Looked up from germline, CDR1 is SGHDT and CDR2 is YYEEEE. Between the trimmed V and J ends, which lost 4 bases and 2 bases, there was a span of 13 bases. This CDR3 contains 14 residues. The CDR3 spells CASSTTGATYEQYF. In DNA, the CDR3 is TGTGCCAGCAGCACGACCGGGGCTACCTACGAGCAGTACTTC.

CDR3 region: CSAQTRDRGLVGELFF. CDR3 DNA sequence: TGCAGCGCCCAGACTCGGGACAGGGGGCTGGTCGGGGAGCTGTTTTTT. The V call is TRBV29-1, the J call TRBJ2-2, with 12 bases aligning to TRBD1. The V segment lost 7 bases and the J segment 7 bases; nucleotides outside the gene matches: 13. This CDR3 has 16 amino acids. Germline V gene data show CDR1 as SQVTM and CDR2 as ANQGSEA.

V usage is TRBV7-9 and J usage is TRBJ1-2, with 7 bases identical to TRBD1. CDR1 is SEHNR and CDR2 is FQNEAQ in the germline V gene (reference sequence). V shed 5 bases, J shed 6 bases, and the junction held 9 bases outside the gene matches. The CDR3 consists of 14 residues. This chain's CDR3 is CASSTPTGFDGYTF. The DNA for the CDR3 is TGTGCCAGCAGCACGCCGACAGGGTTCGATGGCTACACCTTC.